Only a few counts were recorded for the clone carrying this T cell receptor (beta chain). This CDR3 contains 14 residues. V was shortened by 2 bases and J by 4 bases, with 9 bases between the two germline ends. Germline V lookup: CDR1 KGHSH, CDR2 LQKENI. The data stem from a study of blood T cell repertoires in COVID-19. Study-level information: Specimens from acute and convalescent COVID-19 originated in the United States, Italy and Spain. Nucleic acid was either cDNA or gDNA, and it came from T cells, B-cell-depleted T cells, or PBMCs.

What the recovered Cohort 3 donors had was two negative PCRs, clearance, or symptom resolution. In the study's own analysis: Reference gene primer amplification gave nucleated cell count estimates. Sequencing was performed with immunoSEQ multiplex PCR; in TCRdb, only in-frame clones are kept and a portion is missing. V and J calls and clone size are as listed in that table; D and trimming were resolved from the DNA. The sample includes about 470,000 clones, roughly nine tenths of them seen just once. The chain employs TRBV18 and TRBJ1-3, with D unclear. The receptor was isolated from a woman under 30 who had recovered from COVID-19. The sample taken for sequencing was PBMCs or T cells enriched from blood (not recorded which). The DNA for the CDR3 is TGTGCCAGCTCACCATCCCCAGGCGGAAACACCATATATTTT. It codes for CASSPSPGGNTIYF.